One sample yielded the 15 T cell receptor beta chains listed below, sequenced in a study of blood T cells in healthy people across ages (dated by TCRdb to the mid-2010s). Receptor amplification or capture employed 5' RACE. The listed sequencing device is Illumina HiSeq 2500. A second roughly 6 to 12 cycle PCR used a sample-barcoded 5' primer and a J-beta primer mix. The public reads were quality trimmed at Q25 with fastp and then assembled into clones with MiXCR by TCRdb, keeping productive beta chains. Entries are consolidated by CDR3 protein sequence, retaining the most common genes and DNA. The sample table contains around 670,000 distinct CDR3 sequences; only one count was recorded for around 31% of them. 15% to 18% of the sample is held by the ten biggest clonotypes. The source material was blood. These receptor sequences come from an elderly woman in good health.

This clonotype was counted many times. CDR3 DNA sequence: TGTGCCAGCAGCCCTACAGGGGGCTACGAGCAGTACTTC. Protein: CASSPTGGYEQYF. The J gene is TRBJ2-7, the V gene TRBV7-2; 8 positions match TRBD1. Germline lookup yields CDR1 SGHTA and CDR2 FQGNSA. This CDR3 has 13 amino acids. V was pared by 5 bases and J by 3 bases, with 3 bases of the junction left unmatched. The full variable domain, its missing parts supplied by reference TRBV7-2 and TRBJ2-7, is GAGVSQSPSNKVTEKGKDVELRCDPISGHTALYWYRQSLGQGLEFLIYFQGNSAPDKSGLPSDRFSAERTGGSVSTLTIQRTQQEDSAVYLCASSPTGGYEQYFGPGTRLTVT.

This clonotype was counted many times. The chain carries TRBV10-2 and TRBJ1-5; 7 bases fit TRBD1. V lost 4 bases and J lost 3; bases outside the gene matches: 6. Germline-derived CDR1 and CDR2 are WSHSY and SAAADI. CDR3 length: 15 residues. The CDR3 nucleotides read TGCGCCAGCAGTGTTCGGGACAGACTCAATCAGCCCCAGCATTTT. Its protein product is CASSVRDRLNQPQHF.

This clonotype came up many times. J is TRBJ2-5 and V is TRBV10-3, with no clear D. Germline-derived CDR1 and CDR2 are ENHRY and SYGVKD. The V end lost 10 bases, the J end lost 2 bases, and 17 bases lay between the germline ends. This CDR3 has 14 amino acids. Written as DNA, the CDR3 is TGTGCCACCTCGGCCCCCAGCTCTCAAGAGACCCAGTACTTC. Residues: CATSAPSSQETQYF.

In its sample, this clonotype was seen many times. The chain is built from TRBV7-9 and TRBJ2-7; TRBD2 agrees at 11 bases. CDR3 length: 15 amino acids. V lost 4 bases to trimming and J lost 2 bases; unmatched junction nucleotides: 4. CDR1 and CDR2 (germline): SEHNR, FQNEAQ (reference sequence). CDR3 sequence (DNA): TGTGCCAGCAGCTCCTCTAGCGGGGGGCCCTACGAGCAGTACTTC. This gives the protein CASSSSSGGPYEQYF.

This clonotype was seen ten or more times. The V and J genes are TRBV5-6 and TRBJ2-5; no clear D. V gave up 2 bases and J gave up 5 bases, with 7 bases separating them. CDR1 is SGHDT and CDR2 is YYEEEE in the germline V gene. The CDR3 spans 12 residues. The CDR3 sequence: CASSFIRETQYF. The CDR3 coding sequence is TGTGCCAGCAGCTTTATTCGGGAGACCCAGTACTTC. Full variable domain (rest looked up from reference TRBV5-6 and TRBJ2-5): DAGVTQSPTHLIKTRGQQVTLRCSPKSGHDTVSWYQQALGQGPQFIFQYYEEEERQRGNFPDRFSGHQFPNYSSELNVNALLLGDSALYLCASSFIRETQYFGPGTRLLVL.

This clonotype was recorded at least ten times. J is TRBJ2-3 and V is TRBV5-1; 10 nucleotides line up with TRBD2. V trimming: 4 bases; J trimming: 3 bases; junction bases outside the gene matches: 11. The germline gives CDR1 SGHRS, CDR2 YFSETQ. CDR3 length: 17 residues. The chain's CDR3 is CASSPLRAGGPTDTQYF. The CDR3 DNA sequence: TGCGCCAGCAGCCCATTAAGAGCGGGGGGGCCAACAGATACGCAGTATTTT.

V and J are TRBV6-5 and TRBJ1-1; maybe TRBD1 (5 bases). The CDR3 has 16 residues. CDR1 is MNHEY, CDR2 SVGAGI, per germline. V lost 2 bases and J 3 bases, leaving 16 bases between the germline ends. CDR3 loop: CASSYLIVGTHTEAFF. For the CDR3, the DNA is TGTGCCAGCAGTTACCTTATCGTGGGGACCCACACTGAAGCTTTCTTT.

V is TRBV7-2 and J is TRBJ2-7; possible D gene TRBD2, 5 bases. The J call may be in error: the DNA end matches TRBJ2-5 better. Germline loops: CDR1 SGHTA, CDR2 FQGNSA. The CDR3 is made up of 14 amino acids. The CDR3 region is CASSLLGRVETQYF. The DNA for the CDR3 is TGTGCCAGCAGCCTGTTAGGGCGGGTGGAGACCCAGTACTTC.

This chain links TRBV2 with TRBJ2-2, with 7 bases lining up with TRBD1. Germline V CDR1 and CDR2: SNHLY, FYNNEI. CDR3 size: 15 residues. V trimming: 8 bases; J trimming: 6 bases; junction bases outside the gene matches: 12. In nucleotides, the CDR3 is TGTGCCAGCCGCATGACAGGGATGGACGCCGGGGAGCTGTTTTTT. Its translation is CASRMTGMDAGELFF.

The rearrangement uses TRBV7-8 and TRBJ2-1, with D possibly TRBD2 on 5 matching bases. The tail of the sequence fits TRBJ2-7 better, so the J call may be wrong. CDR1 and CDR2 (germline): SGHVS, FQNEAQ. This CDR3 contains 15 residues. The CDR3 sequence is CASSHDGISYNEQYF. The CDR3 DNA is TGTGCCAGCAGCCATGACGGGATCTCCTACAATGAGCAGTACTTC.

The chain carries TRBV12-3 or TRBV12-4 and TRBJ2-1; 12 bases fit TRBD2. There are 16 residues in the CDR3. The trim removed 6 bases at V and 9 bases at J, leaving 12 bases unmatched. CDR3 nucleotide sequence: TGTGCCAGCAGCACAGGGCGGACTAGCGGGGTGGGTGAGCAGTTCTTC. This codes for CASSTGRTSGVGEQFF.

This clonotype was detected a few times. At one end, the junction sequence differs from germline, possibly due to a read error. J is TRBJ1-2 and V is TRBV18; no clear D. Germline CDR1 KGHSH, CDR2 LQKENI. The CDR3 totals 14 residues. The CDR3 here is CTSSPRSYEGGYTF. DNA for the CDR3: TGTACCAGCTCACCTCGGTCTTATGAGGGTGGCTACACCTTC.

This clonotype was detected many times. The V call is TRBV7-2, the J call TRBJ2-5; 8 nucleotides align to TRBD2. V trimming: 4 bases; J trimming: 2 bases; junction bases outside the gene matches: 6. This CDR3 has 15 amino acids. Germline values: CDR1 SGHTA, CDR2 FQGNSA. In DNA, the CDR3 is TGTGCCAGCAGCTCTGGACTAGCTGTACAAGAGACCCAGTACTTC. Its protein product is CASSSGLAVQETQYF.

In this sample, this clonotype turned up many times. The chain joins TRBV7-9 to TRBJ1-1; D not resolved. Germline V gives CDR1 SEHNR, CDR2 FQNEAQ (reference sequence). This CDR3 has 16 residues. Trimming left V 1 base short and J 5 bases short, with 17 bases between. Here the CDR3 reads CASSLESWSDGTEAFF. Here the CDR3 DNA reads TGTGCCAGCAGCTTAGAAAGCTGGTCCGACGGTACTGAAGCTTTCTTT.

This clonotype was seen only a few times. The rearrangement joins TRBV10-3 to TRBJ2-5; 7 bases match TRBD1. Germline CDR1 ENHRY, CDR2 SYGVKD. V lost 3 bases to trimming and J lost 12 bases; unmatched junction nucleotides: 7. This CDR3 comprises 12 residues. CDR3 sequence: CAISDGTADEYF. As DNA, the CDR3 is TGTGCCATCAGTGACGGGACAGCGGATGAGTACTTC.